This is a list of T cell receptor beta chains from one sample in a study of blood T cells in healthy people across ages. A single record per CDR3 protein comes from TCRdb applying MiXCR to the 5' RACE reads. The table records 900,000 to 950,000 distinct CDR3 sequences, roughly 28% of them present only once. These data were also filed under a second study, of T cells of mothers and their children.

The sample consisted of blood. The source of these receptors is a woman in her thirties or forties in good health. The CDR3 runs from the conserved cysteine through the conserved F or W. D genes are given only for firm matches. Clone size, where shown, is once, few, many, or a class for clones that have expanded.

.,TRBJ2-7,TRBV5-4,few,CASSLVAGRSYEQYF,TGTGCCAGCAGCTTGGTTGCAGGACGCTCCTACGAGCAGTACTTC
TRBD2,TRBJ2-2,TRBV9,.,CASSPGLAAGLGELFF,TGTGCCAGCAGCCCAGGACTAGCGGCAGGATTAGGGGAGCTGTTTTTT
TRBD1,TRBJ1-1,TRBV7-2,.,CAGRSHGTANTEAFF,TGTGCCGGCAGGTCCCATGGGACAGCGAACACCGAAGCTTTCTTT
.,TRBJ1-4,TRBV5-1,.,CASSSKQGSNEKLFF,TGCGCCAGCAGCTCCAAACAGGGTTCTAATGAAAAACTGTTTTTT
TRBD1,TRBJ2-6,TRBV7-3,.,CARSPGQGTGANVLTF,TGTGCCAGAAGCCCAGGACAGGGGACGGGGGCCAACGTCCTGACTTTC
TRBD1,TRBJ1-2,TRBV7-2,.,CASSPRGTGSYGYTF,TGTGCCAGCAGCCCCCGGGGGACAGGGAGCTATGGCTACACCTTC
.,TRBJ2-1,TRBV7-2,.,CASSTQVGNEQFF,TGTGCCAGCAGCACCCAAGTAGGAAATGAGCAGTTCTTC
TRBD2,TRBJ2-3,TRBV2,.,CASSPLTPGTSDSRYTQYF,TGTGCCAGCAGCCCACTTACTCCTGGGACTAGCGACTCGAGGTATACGCAGTATTTT
TRBD1,TRBJ1-6,TRBV7-9,.,CASSLGQLSSPLHF,TGTGCCAGCAGCTTGGGACAGTTATCCTCACCCCTCCACTTT
.,TRBJ2-7,TRBV7-8,many,CASSLVGAGLVEQYF,TGTGCCAGCAGCTTAGTAGGGGCAGGACTCGTGGAGCAGTACTTC
.,TRBJ2-7,TRBV4-1,few,CASSQDKTRRGLYLSYNEQYF,TGCGCCAGCAGCCAAGATAAAACCCGCAGGGGTCTCTACCTCTCCTACAATGAGCAGTACTTC
.,TRBJ1-4,TRBV14,.,CASSQVTGTNEKLFF,TGTGCCAGCAGCCAAGTAACAGGGACTAATGAAAAACTGTTTTTT
.,TRBJ1-1,TRBV7-8,.,CASSAQMNTEAFF,TGTGCCAGCAGCGCGCAGATGAACACTGAAGCTTTCTTT
.,TRBJ2-1,TRBV7-3,few,CASSLMGAREQFF,TGTGCCAGTAGCTTAATGGGGGCACGAGAGCAGTTCTTC
.,TRBJ1-2,TRBV10-2,many,CASRQDSYGYTF,TGCGCCAGCAGACAAGACTCCTATGGCTACACCTTC
.,TRBJ1-4,TRBV12-3/TRBV12-4,few,CASSLLGSGDEKLFF,TGTGCCAGCAGTTTATTGGGGAGCGGTGATGAAAAACTGTTTTTT
.,TRBJ1-1,TRBV18,.,CASSPPSTGPEAFF,TGTGCCAGCTCACCACCCTCGACAGGTCCTGAAGCTTTCTTT
.,TRBJ2-5,TRBV29-1,many,CSLRLLRTQETQYF,TGCAGCCTCCGACTACTGCGGACGCAAGAGACCCAGTACTTC
.,TRBJ1-1,TRBV11-2,few,CASSLDSRRGAEAFF,TGTGCCAGCAGCTTAGATAGTAGGCGGGGGGCTGAAGCTTTCTTT
.,TRBJ1-5,TRBV7-6,.,CASSDGVKPQHF,TGTGCCAGCAGCGACGGGGTAAAGCCCCAGCATTTT
.,TRBJ2-3,TRBV7-3,few,CASSLTSSADTQYF,TGTGCCAGCAGCTTAACTAGCTCCGCAGATACGCAGTATTTT
TRBD2,TRBJ2-1,TRBV12-3/TRBV12-4,.,CASSFTAGTAYEQFF,TGTGCCAGCAGTTTCACAGCGGGGACCGCCTACGAGCAGTTCTTC
.,TRBJ1-4,TRBV5-1,.,CASSLSLGADEKLFF,TGCGCCAGCAGCTTATCGTTAGGGGCGGACGAAAAACTGTTTTTT
.,TRBJ2-4,TRBV27,.,CASSPITAPKKNIQYF,TGTGCCAGCAGTCCGATCACGGCCCCCAAAAAAAACATTCAGTACTTC
.,TRBJ2-1,TRBV20-1,many,CSARGQGIGDEQFF,TGCAGTGCTAGAGGCCAGGGTATAGGGGATGAGCAGTTCTTC
.,TRBJ2-7,TRBV20-1,many,CSVRPTGPYEQYF,TGCAGTGTTAGACCCACAGGGCCCTACGAGCAGTACTTC
TRBD1,TRBJ1-2,TRBV28,.,CASSRPGTGLDGYTF,TGTGCCAGCAGTCGTCCCGGGACAGGGTTGGATGGCTACACCTTC
TRBD2,TRBJ2-4,TRBV20-1,.,CSARPLAGDIQYF,TGCAGTGCCAGGCCCCTAGCGGGTGACATTCAGTACTTC
TRBD1,TRBJ2-7,TRBV2,many,CASSDWGQATYEQYF,TGTGCCAGCAGTGACTGGGGACAGGCGACCTACGAGCAGTACTTC
TRBD2,TRBJ2-1,TRBV3-1,few,CASSQGGGPGNEQFF,TGTGCCAGCAGCCAAGGCGGGGGGCCGGGGAATGAGCAGTTCTTC
.,TRBJ2-1,TRBV6-6,many,CASSHGNEEQFF,TGTGCCAGCAGCCACGGGAACGAGGAGCAGTTCTTC
.,TRBJ2-7,TRBV11-2,.,CASSLENPTRAYEQYF,TGTGCCAGCAGCTTAGAAAATCCTACCAGGGCCTACGAGCAGTACTTC
TRBD2,TRBJ2-3,TRBV5-1,.,CASSYPLAGGRDTQYF,TGCGCCAGCAGCTACCCACTAGCGGGGGGGAGAGATACGCAGTATTTT
.,TRBJ2-7,TRBV7-2,.,CASSRSWGMVSYEQYF,TGTGCCAGCAGCCGGAGCTGGGGGATGGTCTCCTACGAGCAGTACTTC
.,TRBJ2-1,TRBV7-6,few,CASSLAGVDNEQFF,TGTGCCAGCAGCTTAGCCGGGGTGGACAATGAGCAGTTCTTC
TRBD2,TRBJ2-1,TRBV28,few,CASSLSGGPRPNEQFF,TGTGCCAGCAGTTTATCGGGGGGTCCACGGCCCAATGAGCAGTTCTTC
TRBD1,TRBJ2-7,TRBV12-3/TRBV12-4,few,CASSFDAGGFGEQYF,TGTGCCAGCAGTTTTGACGCAGGGGGATTCGGCGAGCAGTACTTC
.,TRBJ2-1,TRBV7-3,few,CASSLRGSSEQFF,TGTGCCAGCAGCCTCCGGGGTAGTAGTGAGCAGTTCTTC
.,TRBJ1-1,TRBV29-1,many,CSVEERPAEAFF,TGCAGCGTTGAAGAACGCCCTGCTGAAGCTTTCTTT
.,TRBJ1-5,TRBV4-3,.,CASSQAWGGGNQPQHF,TGCGCCAGCAGCCAAGCATGGGGGGGAGGCAATCAGCCCCAGCATTTT
TRBD2,TRBJ2-5,TRBV9,few,CASSVVGLAGGQETQYF,TGTGCCAGCAGCGTAGTCGGTCTAGCGGGGGGACAAGAGACCCAGTACTTC
TRBD2,TRBJ2-3,TRBV29-1,many,CSVEDSGGDSTDTQYF,TGCAGCGTTGAGGATAGCGGGGGGGATAGCACAGATACGCAGTATTTT
.,TRBJ1-5,TRBV7-2,few,CASRGFSNQPQHF,TGTGCCAGCAGGGGGTTTAGCAATCAGCCCCAGCATTTT
.,TRBJ2-3,TRBV12-3/TRBV12-4,.,CASSFGVFGPPTDTQYF,TGTGCCAGCAGTTTCGGTGTCTTTGGCCCACCCACAGATACGCAGTATTTT
.,TRBJ2-1,TRBV7-9,few,CASSFTLGRQYNEQFF,TGTGCCAGCAGCTTCACACTCGGCCGGCAATACAATGAGCAGTTCTTC
.,TRBJ1-6,TRBV9,.,CASSHRSSYNSPLHF,TGTGCCAGCAGCCACAGGAGCTCCTATAATTCGCCCCTCCACTTT
.,TRBJ1-2,TRBV5-3,.,CARSSTGTSYGYTF,TGTGCCAGAAGCTCCACCGGGACGAGCTATGGCTACACCTTC
.,TRBJ2-7,TRBV12-3/TRBV12-4,.,CASSTPQGGFSTEQYF,TGTGCCAGCAGTACACCACAGGGTGGGTTCTCCACTGAGCAGTACTTC
.,TRBJ2-1,TRBV29-1,few,CSVEETDEQFF,TGCAGCGTTGAAGAGACAGATGAGCAGTTCTTC
.,TRBJ2-7,TRBV3-1,.,CASSQPLPAGAEYF,TGTGCCAGCAGCCAACCTCTGCCCGCAGGGGCGGAGTACTTC
TRBD2,TRBJ2-1,TRBV29-1,many,CSATARGVTYNEQFF,TGCAGCGCCACTGCCCGGGGGGTAACCTACAATGAGCAGTTCTTC